This TCR beta chain was found in a study of blood T cells in healthy people across ages. Total RNA, at least 6 micrograms per sample, came from PBMCs. Ten or more counts support this clonotype. Its antigen is as yet unknown. General study points: Per million T cells, TCR beta diversity dropped roughly linearly as age increased.

V was trimmed by 7 bases and J by 8 bases, leaving 12 bases between them. CDR1 DFQATT and CDR2 SNEGSKA come from the germline V gene (reference sequence). The CDR3 sequence is 11 residues long. Through a sample-barcoded 5' primer and a J-beta primer mix, a second PCR was run for about 7 to 12 cycles. TCRdb re-derived calls from the 5' RACE reads in MiXCR, one entry per CDR3 protein. The sample holds just under 900,000 distinct CDR3 sequences, around 30% seen once. This rearrangement joins TRBV20-1 to TRBJ2-1, with D perhaps TRBD2 (5 bases). This TCR came from a woman aged 80 or older in good health. Sequencing was carried out using blood. The CDR3 sequence: CSGTVGDEQFF. In nucleotides, the CDR3 is TGCAGTGGGACGGTCGGGGATGAGCAGTTCTTC.